Given below is one T cell receptor beta chain in context. Its antigen is undetermined. This sample is part of a study of T cells in Graves' hyperthyroidism and ophthalmopathy. Broader study findings: Ophthalmopathy was identified by the model a median about 6.8 months ahead of onset. Blood also carried most thyroid clonotypes expanded above 0.001.

The CDR3 has 15 amino acids. Trimming took 6 bases from V and 5 from J, leaving 20 bases between them. The germline V gene encodes CDR1 MNHNS and CDR2 SASEGT. Amplification of TCR beta CDR3 regions was performed using RNA transcripts as template. Researchers ran a first-round RT-PCR on the TCR CDR3 using the HTBI primer set. Using its own MiXCR run on the multiplex PCR reads, TCRdb lists one record per CDR3 protein. The table lists hundreds of thousands of distinct CDR3 sequences, about 20% of them singletons. Researchers barred patients who had uncontrolled infection, other autoimmune disease, pregnancy or lactation.

The sequenced material came from blood. The chain carries TRBV6-1 and TRBJ2-7, with D tentatively TRBD2 (5 bases). This TCR was sampled from a man aged 35 to 55 with Graves' ophthalmopathy. Here the CDR3 reads CASRRHTSGENEQYF. The DNA of the CDR3 is TGTGCCAGCAGGCGCCATACCTCTGGGGAGAACGAGCAGTACTTC.